What follows are 3 T cell receptor beta chains derived from one specimen sequenced in a study of T cell clones after liver transplantation. Generated by immunoSEQ multiplex PCR, the TCRdb table keeps only in-frame clones and is missing some. The sample contains tens of thousands of clones, under 95% of which appear only once. The sample consisted of CD4+ T cells from blood, taken before liver transplant. These receptors were collected from a human donor who received a liver transplant.

A note on this clone: The identical CDR3 is also encoded by other nucleotide sequences in the sample. The J gene is TRBJ1-2, the V gene TRBV4-2; the match to TRBD1 covers 9 bases. CDR3 length: 15 amino acids. Trimming at V came to 3 bases and at J to 7 bases, leaving 9 bases not matched to a gene. Germline-derived CDR1 and CDR2 are LGHNA and YNFKEQ. CDR3 sequence: CASSQGDRVFSGYTF. The CDR3 nucleotides read TGTGCCAGCAGCCAGGGGGACAGGGTGTTCTCTGGCTACACCTTC.

The genes are TRBV4-3 and TRBJ1-2, with D hard to call. V dropped 0 bases and J dropped 8 bases, with 13 bases sitting between them. Germline CDR1 reads LGHNA; CDR2 reads YSLEER. The CDR3 covers 14 residues. The CDR3 region is CASSQDASSHGYTF. DNA for the CDR3: TGCGCCAGCAGCCAAGATGCAAGTTCGCACGGCTACACCTTC.

The gene calls are TRBV4-2 and TRBJ2-7; D might be TRBD2 (7 bases). The CDR3 is 18 residues long. V lost 0 bases and J 0 bases, leaving 18 bases between the germline ends. Germline V CDR1 and CDR2: LGHNA, YNFKEQ. CDR3 region: CASSQDPAGGGGSYEQYF. The CDR3 nucleotides read TGTGCCAGCAGCCAAGATCCAGCCGGGGGCGGGGGCTCCTACGAGCAGTACTTC.